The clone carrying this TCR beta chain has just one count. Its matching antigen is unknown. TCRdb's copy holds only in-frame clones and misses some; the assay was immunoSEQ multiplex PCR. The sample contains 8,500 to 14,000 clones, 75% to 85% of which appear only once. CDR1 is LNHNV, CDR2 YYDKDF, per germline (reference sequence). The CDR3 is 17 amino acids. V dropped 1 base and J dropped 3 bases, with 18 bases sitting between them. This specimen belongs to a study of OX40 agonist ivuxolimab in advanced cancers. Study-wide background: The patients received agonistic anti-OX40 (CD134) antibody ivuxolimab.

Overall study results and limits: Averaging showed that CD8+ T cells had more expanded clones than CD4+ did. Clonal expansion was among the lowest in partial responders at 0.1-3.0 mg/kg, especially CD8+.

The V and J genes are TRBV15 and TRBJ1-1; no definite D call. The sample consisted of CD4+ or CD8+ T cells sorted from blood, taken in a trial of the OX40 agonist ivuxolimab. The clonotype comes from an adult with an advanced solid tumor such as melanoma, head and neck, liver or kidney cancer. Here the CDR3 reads CATSRGRSYLPDTEAFF. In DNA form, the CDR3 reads TGTGCCACCAGCAGAGGGCGGAGTTATCTACCCGACACTGAAGCTTTCTTT.